This passage covers 25 T cell receptor beta chains from one sample sequenced in a study of T cells in Graves' hyperthyroidism and ophthalmopathy. TCR beta CDR3 region amplification was performed from RNA transcripts. An initial round of RT-PCR targeting the TCR CDR3 relied on the HTBI primer set. MiXCR was run by TCRdb on the multiplex PCR reads, yielding one entry per CDR3 protein. The profile shows more than 150,000 distinct CDR3 sequences, over 15% of them singletons. The sample was blood. The source is a woman aged 45 to 65 with Graves' hyperthyroidism.

The chain uses TRBV3-1 and TRBJ2-2; perhaps D is TRBD1 or TRBD2 (5 bases each). The ends were cut back, 2 bases at V and 1 base at J, with 11 bases in the middle. Germline lookup yields CDR1 LGHDT and CDR2 YNNKEL (reference sequence). This CDR3 is 16 amino acids long. The CDR3 sequence is CASSQLGTGNTGELFF. The CDR3 region has the DNA TGTGCCAGCAGCCAATTGGGGACGGGGAACACCGGGGAGCTGTTTTTT.

This clonotype occurred many times. J is TRBJ2-7 and V is TRBV7-9, with D hard to call. The ends were cut back, 4 bases at V and 0 bases at J, with 7 bases in the middle. CDR1 and CDR2 (germline): SEHNR, FQNEAQ (reference sequence). This CDR3 contains 13 residues. The CDR3 here is CASSSPGSYEQYF. In nucleotides, the CDR3 is TGTGCCAGCAGCTCCCCAGGCTCCTACGAGCAGTACTTC.

There are many counts of this clonotype. The V call is TRBV7-9, the J call TRBJ1-1; D might be TRBD1 (5 bases). V shed 3 bases and J shed 4 bases, with 15 bases lying between them. The CDR3 is made up of 15 amino acids. Looked up from germline, CDR1 is SEHNR and CDR2 is FQNEAQ (reference sequence). CDR3 coding DNA: TGTGCCAGCAGCTTGGTACAGAGGGGCAGCACTGAAGCTTTCTTT. Translation gives CASSLVQRGSTEAFF.

This clonotype was counted many times. The chain combines TRBV7-9 with TRBJ2-6; the match to TRBD1 covers 7 bases. Germline values: CDR1 SEHNR, CDR2 FQNEAQ (reference sequence). The CDR3 spans 16 residues. Losses at the gene ends were 2 bases for V and 3 bases for J; bases not matched to a gene: 4. CDR3 in DNA: TGTGCCAGCAGCTTACCTAGGGGGCGTGGGGCCAACGTCCTGACTTTC. This gives the protein CASSLPRGRGANVLTF.

In this sample, this clonotype turned up many times. V gene TRBV7-8 combines with J gene TRBJ2-3, with D unclear. CDR1 is SGHVS and CDR2 is FQNEAQ in the germline V gene. The CDR3 consists of 15 residues. V shed 2 bases and J shed 4 bases, with 13 bases lying between them. CDR3 sequence: CASSLPPPDPDTQYF. The CDR3 DNA sequence: TGTGCCAGCAGCTTACCCCCCCCGGACCCAGATACGCAGTATTTT.

This clonotype has just a few counts. A much more abundant neighbour one base away suggests this may be a read error. This likely comes from a read error, as the CDR3 has no conserved phenylalanine or tryptophan at its end. CDR3 bases: TGTGCCAGCAGGGGCACAGATACGCAGTATTCT. This encodes CASRGTDTQYS. The chain recombines TRBV2 with TRBJ2-3; D not certain. The CDR3 totals 11 residues. The V end was cut by 6 bases, the J end by 1 base, with 2 bases between. Germline CDR1 and CDR2: SNHLY and FYNNEI.

Ten or more counts support this clonotype. This clone may be a read error of a much larger clone one base away. Without the conserved terminal phenylalanine or tryptophan, this CDR3 likely stems from a read error. The chain links TRBV12-3 or TRBV12-4 to TRBJ2-3; 10 nucleotides match TRBD2. The CDR3 has 16 amino acids. V gave up 5 bases and J gave up 0 bases; unmatched junction bases: 5. The CDR3 loop reads CASSPLAGASTDTQYL. The CDR3 region has the DNA TGTGCCAGCAGTCCCCTAGCGGGGGCTAGCACAGATACGCAGTATCTT.

The sample holds many counts of this clonotype. The gene calls are TRBV19 and TRBJ1-6, with D tentatively TRBD1 (5 bases). The CDR3 spans 15 residues. The germline V gene encodes CDR1 LNHDA and CDR2 SQIVND (reference sequence). V lost 6 bases to trimming and J lost 2 bases, with 11 bases between them. The CDR3 sequence is CASRGGDAYNSPLHF. DNA of the CDR3: TGTGCCAGTAGGGGGGGAGATGCCTATAATTCACCCCTCCACTTT.

In this sample, this clonotype turned up many times. The chain carries TRBV6-1 and TRBJ2-7; 7 bases fit TRBD1. CDR3 length: 13 residues. Trimming took 5 bases from V and 5 from J; bases not matched to a gene: 6. The germline V gene has CDR1 MNHNS and CDR2 SASEGT. CDR3: CASSFDRADEQYF. In nucleotides, the CDR3 is TGTGCCAGCAGTTTCGACAGGGCAGACGAGCAGTACTTC.

This clonotype was counted many times. The CDR3: CSASRTGGSLDTQYF. The CDR3 nucleotides are TGCAGTGCTAGCCGGACAGGGGGAAGCCTAGATACGCAGTATTTT. This chain connects TRBV20-1 to TRBJ2-3; 10 nucleotides match TRBD1. V shed 3 bases, J shed 5 bases, and the junction held 8 bases outside the gene matches. The CDR3 sequence is 15 residues long. Germline V gene data show CDR1 as DFQATT and CDR2 as SNEGSKA (reference sequence).

In this sample, this clonotype turned up many times. The rearrangement links TRBV19 to TRBJ2-7; D might be TRBD1 (6 bases). Germline CDR1 LNHDA, CDR2 SQIVND (reference sequence). The CDR3 has 15 amino acids. The ends were cut back, 6 bases at V and 3 bases at J, with 18 bases in the middle. The CDR3 bases are TGTGCCAGTAGCCCCATCTCCACAGGGCACTACGAGCAGTACTTC. Amino acids: CASSPISTGHYEQYF. Together with reference TRBV19 and TRBJ2-7, the CDR3 gives the full variable domain: DGGITQSPKYLFRKEGQNVTLSCEQNLNHDAMYWYRQDPGQGLRLIYYSQIVNDFQKGDIAEGYSVSREKKESFPLTVTSAQKNPTAFYLCASSPISTGHYEQYFGPGTRLTVT.

This clonotype was counted many times. The rearrangement uses TRBV5-1 and TRBJ1-6; D remains unclear. The CDR3 is 14 residues long. V shed 2 bases and J shed 7 bases, with 10 bases lying between them. From germline, CDR1 is SGHRS and CDR2 YFSETQ. Written as DNA, the CDR3 is TGCGCCAGCAGCTTACTGCCGGAGAATTCACCCCTCCACTTT. Protein: CASSLLPENSPLHF.

This clonotype has ten or more counts. This chain's CDR3 is CASSLAGGIGNQPQHF. In DNA form, the CDR3 reads TGTGCCAGCAGCTTAGCGGGGGGCATTGGCAATCAGCCCCAGCATTTT. V and J are TRBV7-2 and TRBJ1-5; tentatively, D is TRBD1 (6 bases). In germline, CDR1 is SGHTA, CDR2 FQGNSA. Trimming took 0 bases from V and 2 from J, leaving 11 bases between them. This CDR3 is built from 16 residues.

This clonotype came up many times. The V call is TRBV7-9, the J call TRBJ1-2, with a weak D call TRBD1 (6 bases). The V and J ends lost 5 bases and 8 bases respectively, with 12 bases between them. The CDR3 loop spans 12 amino acids. Germline loops: CDR1 SEHNR, CDR2 FQNEAQ (reference sequence). The CDR3 DNA reads as TGTGCCAGCAGCATGACAGGTCCCGGCTACACCTTC. Protein sequence: CASSMTGPGYTF.

CDR3 sequence reads: CASSVAGETDTQYF. The CDR3 DNA reads TGTGCCAGCAGTGTAGCGGGGGAAACAGATACGCAGTATTTT. The J gene is TRBJ2-3, the V gene TRBV6-4; 9 nucleotides match TRBD2. V lost 4 bases to trimming and J lost 3 bases; unmatched junction nucleotides: 2. Germline values: CDR1 MRHNA, CDR2 SNTAGT. The CDR3 totals 14 residues.

There are many counts of this clonotype. This chain joins TRBV7-9 and TRBJ2-3, with unresolved D. The CDR3 spans 13 residues. Germline CDR1 reads SEHNR; CDR2 reads FQNEAQ (reference sequence). V was pared by 2 bases and J by 5 bases, with 8 bases between. In nucleotides, the CDR3 is TGTGCCAGCAGCTTAATCTTAGTAGATACGCAGTATTTT. Protein sequence: CASSLILVDTQYF.

This clonotype was seen more than once but under ten times. The chain's CDR3 is CSARSRTDNQPQHF. The CDR3 region has the DNA TGCAGTGCTAGAAGTAGGACGGATAATCAGCCCCAGCATTTT. This chain connects TRBV20-1 to TRBJ1-5; D is unresolved. Germline CDR1 reads DFQATT; CDR2 reads SNEGSKA (reference sequence). Trimming shortened V by 2 bases and J by 4 bases, and 12 bases separated the two germline ends. This CDR3 has 14 amino acids.

The DNA of the CDR3 is TGTGCCAGTAGTATAGGACTAGCGGGGGGGCCGGGGAATGAGCAGTTCTTC. Its protein is CASSIGLAGGPGNEQFF. The chain links TRBV19 to TRBJ2-1, with TRBD2 matching 14 bases. Trimming at V came to 1 base and at J to 7 bases, leaving 6 bases not matched to a gene. Germline V gene lookup returns CDR1 LNHDA and CDR2 SQIVND (reference sequence). The CDR3 is 17 amino acids.

As regards this clonotype: This may stem from a read error, because a much larger clone lies one nucleotide away. The chain carries TRBV6-5 and TRBJ2-3; 7 nucleotides match TRBD2. The J segment lost 8 bases and the V segment lost 2 bases, leaving 10 bases of the junction unmatched. The CDR3 covers 15 residues. Germline V CDR1 and CDR2: MNHEY, SVGAGI. In DNA, the CDR3 is TGTGCCAGCAGTTACGGGGGGGTGGGGGTAAGTACGCAGTATTTT. This encodes CASSYGGVGVSTQYF.

This clonotype appeared many times. The rearrangement links TRBV9 to TRBJ2-5, with 10 bases fitting TRBD2. Germline V gives CDR1 SGDLS, CDR2 YYNGEE. CDR3 length: 16 amino acids. V trimming: 0 bases; J trimming: 1 base; junction bases outside the gene matches: 3. The CDR3 protein is CASSVGIAGGQETQYF. The CDR3 bases are TGTGCCAGCAGCGTAGGTATAGCGGGGGGCCAAGAGACCCAGTACTTC.

This clonotype was seen at least ten times. CDR3: CASSMPGSSGHSYEQYF. As DNA, the CDR3 is TGTGCCAGTAGTATGCCCGGATCCAGTGGACACTCCTACGAGCAGTACTTC. The chain links TRBV19 to TRBJ2-7; tentative D call: TRBD1 (5 bases). This CDR3 spans 17 amino acids. Deletions cut 3 bases from V and 0 bases from J, with 18 bases between. CDR1 is LNHDA, CDR2 SQIVND, per germline (reference sequence).

There are many counts of this clonotype. The chain carries TRBV6-1 and TRBJ1-4; tentative D call: TRBD1 (5 bases). V was shortened by 6 bases and J by 8 bases, with 10 bases between the two germline ends. The CDR3 has 12 residues. Germline CDR1 is MNHNS and CDR2 is SASEGT. The chain's CDR3 is CASSPWGEKLFF. CDR3 coding DNA: TGTGCCAGCAGCCCCTGGGGGGAAAAACTGTTTTTT.

This clonotype was picked up many times. This rearrangement joins TRBV6-1 to TRBJ2-2; no clear D gene. The V gene lost 7 bases and the J gene lost 1 base, with 7 bases spanning the gap. This CDR3 is built from 13 residues. Germline V gene sequence: CDR1 MNHNS, CDR2 SASEGT. CDR3 coding DNA: TGTGCCAGCAATTCCCAGAACACCGGGGAGCTGTTTTTT. It codes for CASNSQNTGELFF.

This clonotype was found many times. The V call is TRBV24-1, the J call TRBJ1-1, with 9 bases matching TRBD1. Germline assignment: CDR1 KGHDR and CDR2 SFDVKD. Unmatched junction bases numbered 7, after V lost 5 bases and J lost 10 bases. The CDR3 has 13 amino acids. CDR3 coding DNA: TGTGCCACCAGTGCCGCCGGACAGGGGCGAGCTTTCTTT. Translating it yields CATSAAGQGRAFF.

This clonotype was seen many times. The J gene is TRBJ2-1, the V gene TRBV28, with D possibly being TRBD1 (6 bases). This CDR3 has 13 residues. CDR1 is MDHEN, CDR2 SYDVKM, per germline. With 10 bases removed from V and 3 bases from J, the gap between germline ends came to 13 bases. CDR3 residues: CATEQGVYNEQFF. Here the CDR3 DNA reads TGTGCCACCGAACAGGGAGTCTACAATGAGCAGTTCTTC.